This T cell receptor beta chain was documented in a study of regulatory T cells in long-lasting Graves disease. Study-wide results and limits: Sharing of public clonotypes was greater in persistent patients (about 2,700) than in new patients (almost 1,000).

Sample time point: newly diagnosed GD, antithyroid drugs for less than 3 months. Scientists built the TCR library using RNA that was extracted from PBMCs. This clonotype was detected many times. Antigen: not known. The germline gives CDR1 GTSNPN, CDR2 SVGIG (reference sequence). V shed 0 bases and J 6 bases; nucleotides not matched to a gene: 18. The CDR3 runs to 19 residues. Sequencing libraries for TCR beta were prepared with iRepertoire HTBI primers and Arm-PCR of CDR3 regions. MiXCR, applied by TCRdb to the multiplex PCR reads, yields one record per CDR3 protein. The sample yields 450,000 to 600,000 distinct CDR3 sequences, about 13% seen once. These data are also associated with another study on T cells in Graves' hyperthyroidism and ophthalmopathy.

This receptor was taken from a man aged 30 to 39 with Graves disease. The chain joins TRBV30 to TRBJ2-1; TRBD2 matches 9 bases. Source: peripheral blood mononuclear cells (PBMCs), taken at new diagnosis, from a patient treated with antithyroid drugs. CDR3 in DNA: TGTGCCTGGAGTGTACCCCTTGGAGTAGCGGGAGATCAGTTCAATGAGCAGTTCTTC. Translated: CAWSVPLGVAGDQFNEQFF.